The clone carrying this T cell receptor beta chain was seen a single time. There are 14 residues in the CDR3. The germline CDR1 and CDR2 sequences are SGHNT and YYREEE (reference sequence). The V gene lost 4 bases and the J gene lost 4 bases, with 15 bases spanning the gap. This sample was included in a study of STAT5B mutations in CD4+ large granular lymphocyte leukemia. Profiled with immunoSEQ multiplex PCR; TCRdb holds only in-frame clones, not every one. The sample holds about 38,000 clones, about 82% seen once. Sequenced input: CD4+ T cells from blood buffy coats. The chain is built from TRBV5-4 and TRBJ2-7; no clear D. The clonotype was recovered from a human donor in good health. The CDR3 DNA reads TGTGCCAGCAGCCGGAATTCAGGATCGTACGAGCAGTACTTC. This gives the protein CASSRNSGSYEQYF.